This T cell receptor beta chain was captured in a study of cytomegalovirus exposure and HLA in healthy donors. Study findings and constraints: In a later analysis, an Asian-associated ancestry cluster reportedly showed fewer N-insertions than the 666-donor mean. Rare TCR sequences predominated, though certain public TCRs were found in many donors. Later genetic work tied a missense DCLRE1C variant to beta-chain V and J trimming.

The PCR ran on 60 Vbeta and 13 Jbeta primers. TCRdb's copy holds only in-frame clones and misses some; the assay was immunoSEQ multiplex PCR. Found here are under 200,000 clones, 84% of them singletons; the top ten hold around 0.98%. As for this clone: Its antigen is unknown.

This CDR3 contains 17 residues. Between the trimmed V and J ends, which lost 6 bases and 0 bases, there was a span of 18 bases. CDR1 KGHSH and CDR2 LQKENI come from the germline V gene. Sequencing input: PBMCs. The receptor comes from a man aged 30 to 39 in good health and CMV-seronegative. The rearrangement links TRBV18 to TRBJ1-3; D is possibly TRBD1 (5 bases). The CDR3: CASSRGTVSHSGNTIYF. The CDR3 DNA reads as TGTGCCAGCTCCCGGGGGACTGTCTCCCACTCTGGAAACACCATATATTTT. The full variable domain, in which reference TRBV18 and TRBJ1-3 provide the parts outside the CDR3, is NAGVMQNPRHLVRRRGQEARLRCSPMKGHSHVYWYRQLPEEGLKFMVYLQKENIIDESGMPKERFSAEFPKEGPSILRIQQVVRGDSAAYFCASSRGTVSHSGNTIYFGEGSWLTVV.